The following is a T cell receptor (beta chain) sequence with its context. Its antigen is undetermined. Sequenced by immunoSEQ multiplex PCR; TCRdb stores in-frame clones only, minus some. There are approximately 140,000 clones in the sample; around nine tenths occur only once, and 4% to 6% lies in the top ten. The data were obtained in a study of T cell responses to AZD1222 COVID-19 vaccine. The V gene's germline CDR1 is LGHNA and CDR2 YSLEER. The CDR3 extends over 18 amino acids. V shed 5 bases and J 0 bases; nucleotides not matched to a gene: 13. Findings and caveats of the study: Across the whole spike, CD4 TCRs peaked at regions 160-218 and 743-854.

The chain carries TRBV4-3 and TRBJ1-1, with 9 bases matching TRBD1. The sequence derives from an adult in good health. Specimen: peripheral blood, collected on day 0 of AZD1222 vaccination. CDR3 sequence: CASSTQGGQGPMNTEAFF. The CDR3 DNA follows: TGCGCCAGCAGCACGCAAGGGGGACAGGGCCCGATGAACACTGAAGCTTTCTTT.